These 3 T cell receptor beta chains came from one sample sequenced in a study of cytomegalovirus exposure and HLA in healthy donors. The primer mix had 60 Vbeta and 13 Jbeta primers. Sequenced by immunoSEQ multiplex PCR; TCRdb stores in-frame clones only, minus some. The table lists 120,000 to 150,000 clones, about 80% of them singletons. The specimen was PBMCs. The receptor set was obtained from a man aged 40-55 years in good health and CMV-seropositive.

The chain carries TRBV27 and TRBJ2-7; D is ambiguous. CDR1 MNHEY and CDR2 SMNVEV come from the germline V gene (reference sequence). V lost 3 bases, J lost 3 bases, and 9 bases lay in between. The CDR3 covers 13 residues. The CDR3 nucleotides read TGTGCCAGCAGTTTGAGTCTGAGCTACGAGCAGTACTTC. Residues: CASSLSLSYEQYF.

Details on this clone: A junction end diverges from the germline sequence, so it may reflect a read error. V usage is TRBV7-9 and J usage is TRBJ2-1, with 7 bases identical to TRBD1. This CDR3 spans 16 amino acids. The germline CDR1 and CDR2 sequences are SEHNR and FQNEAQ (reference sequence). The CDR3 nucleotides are TGTTCCAGCAGCTTATCACAGGGGCGGGTCGGCAATGAGCAGTTCTTC. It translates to CSSSLSQGRVGNEQFF.

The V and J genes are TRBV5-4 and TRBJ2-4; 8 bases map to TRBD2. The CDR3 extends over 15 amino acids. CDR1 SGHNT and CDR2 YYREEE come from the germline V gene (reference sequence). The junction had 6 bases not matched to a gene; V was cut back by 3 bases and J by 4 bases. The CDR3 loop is CASSSTSGGKNIQYF. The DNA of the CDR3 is TGTGCCAGCAGCTCCACTAGCGGCGGAAAAAACATTCAGTACTTC.